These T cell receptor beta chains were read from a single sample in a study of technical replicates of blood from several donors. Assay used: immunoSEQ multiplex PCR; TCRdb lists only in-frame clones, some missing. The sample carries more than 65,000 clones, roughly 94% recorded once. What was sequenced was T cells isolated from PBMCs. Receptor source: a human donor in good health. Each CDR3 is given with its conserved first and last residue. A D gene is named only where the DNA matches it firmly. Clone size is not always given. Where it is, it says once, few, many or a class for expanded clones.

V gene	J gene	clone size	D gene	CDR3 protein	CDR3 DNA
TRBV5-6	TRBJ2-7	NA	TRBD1	CASSLVGTAYEQYF	TGTGCCAGCAGCTTGGTTGGGACAGCCTACGAGCAGTACTTC
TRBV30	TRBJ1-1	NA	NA	CAWRGLHTEAFF	TGTGCCTGGAGGGGACTGCACACTGAAGCTTTCTTT
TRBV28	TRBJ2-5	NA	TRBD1	CASRRPPKPSTWGQGGTQYF	TGTGCCAGCAGGAGGCCCCCTAAACCCTCCACATGGGGACAGGGCGGGACCCAGTACTTC
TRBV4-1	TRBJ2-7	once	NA	CASSPGGIDSYEQYF	TGCGCCAGCAGCCCCGGGGGAATCGACTCCTACGAGCAGTACTTC
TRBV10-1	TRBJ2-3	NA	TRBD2	CATSGLAGSDTQYF	TGCGCCACCTCAGGACTAGCGGGGTCAGATACGCAGTATTTT
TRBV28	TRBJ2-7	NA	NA	CASTPGVEGYEQYF	TGTGCCAGCACCCCAGGGGTCGAGGGCTACGAGCAGTACTTC
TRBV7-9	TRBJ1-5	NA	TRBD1	CASSSYGTGGNQPQHF	TGTGCCAGCAGTTCATATGGGACAGGGGGAAATCAGCCCCAGCATTTT
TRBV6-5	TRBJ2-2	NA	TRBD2	CASSPWAGEVGELFF	TGTGCCAGCAGCCCCTGGGCGGGAGAAGTCGGGGAGCTGTTTTTT
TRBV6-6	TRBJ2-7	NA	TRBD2	CASRVLGGAYEQYF	TGTGCCAGCAGAGTTCTGGGGGGGGCCTACGAGCAGTACTTC
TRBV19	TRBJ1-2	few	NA	CASSDRIYGYTF	TGTGCCAGTAGCGACAGGATCTATGGCTACACCTTC
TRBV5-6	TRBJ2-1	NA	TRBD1	CASSLVGGQGSTDEQFF	TGTGCCAGCAGCTTGGTGGGTGGACAGGGTAGCACGGATGAGCAGTTCTTC
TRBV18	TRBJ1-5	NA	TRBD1	CASSRKGQADQPQHF	TGTGCCAGCTCACGAAAGGGACAGGCAGATCAGCCCCAGCATTTT
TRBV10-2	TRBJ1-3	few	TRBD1	CASGKGQGVDTIYF	TGCGCCAGCGGCAAGGGACAGGGTGTGGACACCATATATTTT
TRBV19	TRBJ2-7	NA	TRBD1	CASQTGTGGPGEQYF	TGTGCCAGTCAGACCGGGACAGGGGGCCCGGGCGAGCAGTACTTC
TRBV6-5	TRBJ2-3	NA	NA	CASSSSRGTDTQYF	TGTGCCAGCAGTTCCTCCAGGGGCACAGATACGCAGTATTTT
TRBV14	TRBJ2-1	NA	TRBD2	CASSRTSGVSVQFF	TGTGCCAGCAGTCGGACTAGCGGGGTGTCGGTACAGTTCTTC
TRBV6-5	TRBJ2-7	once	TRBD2	CASSFAGGPTYEQYF	TGTGCCAGCAGTTTCGCGGGAGGGCCAACCTACGAGCAGTACTTC
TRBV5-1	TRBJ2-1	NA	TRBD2	CASSLSWTRLNEQFF	TGCGCCAGCAGCTTGTCATGGACTAGGCTCAATGAGCAGTTCTTC
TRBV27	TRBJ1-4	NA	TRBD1	CASGRTADRPGRTNEKLFF	TGTGCCAGCGGGCGGACCGCGGACAGGCCTGGGAGGACTAATGAAAAACTGTTTTTT
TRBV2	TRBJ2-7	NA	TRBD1	CASSEARGRYEQYF	TGTGCCAGCAGTGAAGCCAGGGGGCGGTACGAGCAGTACTTC
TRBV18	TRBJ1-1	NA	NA	CASSLNGGGYTEAFF	TGTGCCAGCTCACTCAATGGGGGAGGGTACACTGAAGCTTTCTTT
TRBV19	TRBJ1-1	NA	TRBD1	CASDQGVEAFF	TGTGCCAGTGATCAGGGGGTTGAAGCTTTCTTT
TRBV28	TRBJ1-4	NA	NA	CASRAHGASTNEKLFF	TGTGCCAGCAGGGCGCATGGGGCCTCAACTAATGAAAAACTGTTTTTT
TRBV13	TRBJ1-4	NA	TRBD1	CASSATPYRDRDEKLFF	TGTGCCAGCAGCGCAACGCCTTACCGGGACAGGGATGAAAAACTGTTTTTT
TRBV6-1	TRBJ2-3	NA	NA	CASSELGVTDTQYF	TGTGCCAGCAGTGAATTAGGGGTCACAGATACGCAGTATTTT
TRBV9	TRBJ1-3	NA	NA	CASGGDTIYF	TGTGCCAGCGGTGGAGACACCATATATTTT
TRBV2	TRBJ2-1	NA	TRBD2	CASNRGTSGGAWDEQFF	TGTGCCAGCAATCGGGGGACTAGCGGGGGGGCGTGGGATGAGCAGTTCTTC
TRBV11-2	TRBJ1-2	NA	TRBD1	CASSLAQYRGAGYTF	TGTGCCAGCAGCTTAGCTCAATACAGGGGGGCTGGCTACACCTTC
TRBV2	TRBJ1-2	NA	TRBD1	CASTGQGTYGYTF	TGTGCCAGCACGGGACAGGGGACCTATGGCTACACCTTC
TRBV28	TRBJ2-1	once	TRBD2	CASSSTAGGSYNEQFF	TGTGCCAGCAGCTCTACGGCGGGAGGTTCATACAATGAGCAGTTCTTC
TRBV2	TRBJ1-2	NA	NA	CASSERESSYGYTF	TGTGCCAGCAGTGAGAGAGAAAGTAGCTATGGCTACACCTTC
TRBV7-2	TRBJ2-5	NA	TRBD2	CASSFQGTRAETQYF	TGTGCCAGCAGCTTCCAGGGGACTAGGGCAGAGACCCAGTACTTC
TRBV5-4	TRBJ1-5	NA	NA	CASSSGGDQPQHF	TGTGCCAGCAGCAGCGGGGGGGACCAGCCCCAGCATTTT
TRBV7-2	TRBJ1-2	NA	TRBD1	CASSLQGTYGYTF	TGTGCCAGCAGCCTACAGGGGACCTATGGCTACACCTTC
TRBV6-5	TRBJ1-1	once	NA	CASRPRQPLEAFF	TGTGCCAGCAGACCCCGACAACCGCTCGAAGCTTTCTTT
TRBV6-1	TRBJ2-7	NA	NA	CASVGSSYEQYF	TGTGCCAGCGTCGGGAGTAGCTACGAGCAGTACTTC
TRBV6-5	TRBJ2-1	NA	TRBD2	CASSTLAGGYNEQFF	TGTGCCAGCAGTACTCTAGCGGGGGGGTACAATGAGCAGTTCTTC
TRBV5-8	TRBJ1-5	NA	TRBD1	CASSLWTGNSNQPQHF	TGTGCCAGCAGCTTGTGGACAGGTAATAGCAATCAGCCCCAGCATTTT
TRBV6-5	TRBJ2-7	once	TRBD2	CASSLTGGPTYEQYF	TGTGCCAGCAGCCTAACGGGAGGCCCAACCTACGAGCAGTACTTC
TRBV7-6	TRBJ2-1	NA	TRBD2	CASSSRGGGLDEQFF	TGTGCCAGCAGCTCGCGGGGGGGCGGTCTAGATGAGCAGTTCTTC
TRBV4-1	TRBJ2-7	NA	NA	CASSHPEPGAEQYF	TGCGCCAGCAGCCACCCCGAGCCAGGGGCCGAGCAGTACTTC
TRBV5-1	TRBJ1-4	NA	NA	CASSLGRGSIATNEKLFF	TGCGCCAGCAGCTTGGGTAGGGGTTCTATCGCAACTAATGAAAAACTGTTTTTT
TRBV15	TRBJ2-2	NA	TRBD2	CATSRGGSGELFF	TGTGCCACCAGCAGGGGAGGGTCCGGGGAGCTGTTTTTT
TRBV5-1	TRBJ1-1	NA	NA	CASSNYPGKAEAFF	TGCGCCAGCAGTAATTACCCGGGGAAAGCTGAAGCTTTCTTT
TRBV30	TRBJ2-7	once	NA	CAWWAWDTRGEQYF	TGTGCCTGGTGGGCATGGGACACCCGGGGAGAGCAGTACTTC
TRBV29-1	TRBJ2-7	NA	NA	CSVGTSSYEQYF	TGCAGCGTTGGGACATCCTCCTACGAGCAGTACTTC
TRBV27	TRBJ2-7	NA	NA	CASARGGTYEQYF	TGTGCCAGCGCAAGGGGGGGGACCTACGAGCAGTACTTC
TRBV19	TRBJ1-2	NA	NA	CASSGGTNYGYTF	TGTGCCAGTAGTGGAGGCACGAACTATGGCTACACCTTC
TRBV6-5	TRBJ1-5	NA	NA	CASSYDYYQPQHF	TGTGCCAGCAGTTACGACTATTACCAGCCCCAGCATTTT
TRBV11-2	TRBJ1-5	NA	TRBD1	CASSIDRGIGQPQHF	TGTGCCAGCAGCATCGACAGGGGGATAGGTCAGCCCCAGCATTTT
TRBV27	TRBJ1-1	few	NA	CASSLGPRGGAFF	TGTGCCAGCAGTTTAGGACCACGGGGTGGGGCTTTCTTT
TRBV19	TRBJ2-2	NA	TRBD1	CASSSWDSKSRELFF	TGTGCCAGTAGTTCCTGGGACAGTAAAAGCCGGGAGCTGTTTTTT
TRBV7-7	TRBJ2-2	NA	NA	CASSLVGAQRELFF	TGTGCCAGCAGCTTAGTTGGGGCGCAGAGGGAGCTGTTTTTT
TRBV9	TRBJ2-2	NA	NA	CASSSRTGGVKTGELFF	TGTGCCAGCAGCTCTCGCACAGGGGGGGTAAAAACCGGGGAGCTGTTTTTT
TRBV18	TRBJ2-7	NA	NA	CASSPAGPREQYF	TGTGCCAGCTCACCAGCAGGGCCTCGGGAGCAGTACTTC